Listed below are T cell receptor beta chains from one sample, sequenced in a study of blood T cell repertoires in COVID-19. TCRdb's table, derived via immunoSEQ multiplex PCR, lists solely in-frame clones and lacks some. Seen here are fewer than 350,000 clones, 75% to 95% observed once, and the top ten hold 6.5% to 8%. Input material: peripheral blood. All receptors come from a woman in her thirties with COVID-19, enrolled during active disease. CDR3s include the opening cysteine and the closing phenylalanine or tryptophan. The D gene is left open where the match is weak. Rows give clone size only sometimes, using once, few, many, or a class for an expanded clone.

j_gene | d_gene | v_gene | abundance | CDR3aa | CDR3nt
TRBJ1-2 | . | TRBV28 | . | CASHQGINYGYTF | TGTGCCAGCCATCAGGGGATAAACTATGGCTACACCTTC
TRBJ2-3 | . | TRBV13 | . | CASSPQGDTQYF | TGTGCCAGCAGCCCGCAGGGGGATACGCAGTATTTT
TRBJ1-1 | . | TRBV4-1 | once | CASSSRGTSFF | TGCGCCAGCAGCTCAAGGGGAACCTCTTTCTTT
TRBJ1-3 | . | TRBV28 | . | CASSPTGSGNTIYF | TGTGCCAGCAGTCCTACAGGGAGTGGAAACACCATATATTTT
TRBJ2-3 | TRBD2 | TRBV5-1 | once | CASSITSGRSDTQYF | TGCGCCAGCAGCATCACTAGCGGGAGATCAGATACGCAGTATTTT
TRBJ1-4 | . | TRBV30 | . | CAWSVRGNEKLFF | TGTGCCTGGAGTGTACGGGGAAATGAAAAACTGTTTTTT
TRBJ2-7 | . | TRBV7-2 | . | CASSLGRSNYEQYF | TGTGCCAGCAGCTTAGGCAGGTCAAACTACGAGCAGTACTTC
TRBJ2-2 | TRBD1 | TRBV4-2 | . | CASSQPTGGNTGELFF | TGTGCCAGCAGCCAACCCACAGGGGGGAACACCGGGGAGCTGTTTTTT
TRBJ1-4 | . | TRBV2 | many | CASLGARLPNEKLFF | TGTGCCAGCTTAGGGGCTCGACTCCCGAATGAAAAACTGTTTTTT
TRBJ1-1 | TRBD1 | TRBV30 | . | CAWDRGENTEAFF | TGTGCCTGGGACAGGGGAGAGAACACTGAAGCTTTCTTT
TRBJ2-7 | . | TRBV3-1/TRBV3-2 | . | CASTETVAAYEQYF | TGTGCCAGCACCGAAACGGTTGCCGCCTACGAGCAGTACTTC
TRBJ2-1 | TRBD2 | TRBV2 | . | CASRGTSSHEQFF | TGTGCCAGCAGGGGGACTAGCTCCCATGAGCAGTTCTTC
TRBJ1-1 | TRBD1 | TRBV18 | . | CASSPGQASFF | TGTGCCAGCTCACCCGGACAGGCGTCTTTCTTT
TRBJ1-1 | . | TRBV2 | . | CASSYRGNTEAFF | TGTGCCAGCAGTTACCGGGGGAACACTGAAGCTTTCTTT
TRBJ1-1 | . | TRBV4-2 | . | CASSHLPRGRDTEAFF | TGTGCCAGCAGCCACCTGCCCCGGGGGAGGGACACTGAAGCTTTCTTT
TRBJ1-5 | TRBD1 | TRBV30 | once | CASSDRENQPQHF | TGTGCCTCTTCGGACAGGGAAAATCAGCCCCAGCATTTT
TRBJ2-7 | TRBD1 | TRBV4-1 | . | CASSQVGRTGSYEQYF | TGCGCCAGCAGCCAAGTGGGTCGGACAGGCTCCTACGAGCAGTACTTC
TRBJ1-2 | . | TRBV29-1 | . | CSVSPGGGFGGYTF | TGCAGCGTTTCCCCCGGTGGAGGGTTTGGCGGCTACACCTTC
TRBJ2-5 | TRBD2 | TRBV5-4 | . | CASSLWGGETQYF | TGTGCCAGCAGCTTGTGGGGGGGGGAGACCCAGTACTTC
TRBJ2-1 | TRBD2 | TRBV15 | . | CATSRGGGRANNEQFF | TGTGCCACCAGCAGAGGTGGTGGGAGGGCAAACAATGAGCAGTTCTTC
TRBJ2-3 | TRBD1 | TRBV27 | . | CASSLRQGKDTQYF | TGTGCCAGCAGTTTACGACAGGGGAAGGATACGCAGTATTTT
TRBJ2-5 | TRBD2 | TRBV29-1 | . | CSSWTSLAQYF | TGCAGCAGCTGGACTAGCTTGGCCCAGTACTTC